The sequence of this T cell receptor beta chain was determined in a study of T cell responses to AZD1222 COVID-19 vaccine. Study-level findings and limits: The study found Spike-specific TCR breadth and depth rose after two AZD1222 doses. Reports indicate that nearly half of spike-specific TCRs are directed at unmutated variant regions. The donor group comprised mostly white British people and more females; the analysis possibly underestimated clonal diversity.

Concerning this clone: Its target is not known.

Using immunoSEQ multiplex PCR, the repertoire was profiled, and TCRdb retains in-frame clones only, with some absent. The repertoire consists of about 200,000 clones, with approximately 90% occurring once and the leading ten covering less than 4.5%. The CDR3 totals 13 residues. V lost 2 bases, J lost 1 base, and 5 bases lay in between. CDR1 is LGHDT and CDR2 is YNNKEL in the germline V gene (reference sequence). This receptor was identified in an adult who received the MenACWY meningococcal vaccine as a control. V usage is TRBV3-1 (or the pseudogene TRBV3-2) and J usage is TRBJ1-2; D gene uncertain. The input for sequencing was peripheral blood, taken 28 days after the second dose of the MenACWY control vaccine. The DNA for the CDR3 is TGTGCCAGCAGCCAACGGGATAACTATGGCTACACCTTC. It codes for CASSQRDNYGYTF.